These 23 T cell receptor beta chains share one sample of origin, sequenced in a study of shared clonotypes between healthy human individuals. Measured with immunoSEQ multiplex PCR; TCRdb has only the in-frame clones, and not every one. The sample yields about 730,000 clones, just under 75% seen once. Sequencing was performed on memory CD4+ T cells sorted from blood. The sample's subset: CD45RA-negative fraction. All receptors come from a woman aged 25 to 45 in good health.

This clone has just a few counts. The genes are TRBV18 and TRBJ2-5; 8 positions agree with TRBD1. Per the germline V gene, CDR1 is KGHSH and CDR2 is LQKENI. Trimming removed 3 bases from V and 1 base from J; junction bases left unmatched: 4. This CDR3 comprises 15 residues. In DNA, the CDR3 is TGTGCCAGCTCACCGCCGGACAGGGTCCAAGAGACCCAGTACTTC. Protein: CASSPPDRVQETQYF.

This chain's CDR3 is CASSYKDTYNEQFF. The CDR3, as DNA: TGTGCCAGCAGCTACAAGGACACATACAATGAGCAGTTCTTC. V and J are TRBV7-8 and TRBJ2-1, with D possibly matching TRBD1 (5 bases). The CDR3 runs 14 residues. V was clipped by 4 bases and J by 4 bases, with 11 bases between them. Germline assignment: CDR1 SGHVS and CDR2 FQNEAQ.

For this clone: Possible read error: a much larger clone is one base away. The rearrangement uses TRBV7-9 and TRBJ2-3; D ambiguous. From germline, CDR1 is SEHNR and CDR2 FQNEAQ (reference sequence). V was shortened by 2 bases and J by 4 bases, with 4 bases between the two germline ends. The CDR3 is 12 residues long. CDR3 nucleotide sequence: TGTGCCAGCAGCTTAATTGCAGATACGCAGTATTTT. Protein product: CASSLIADTQYF.

CDR3 nucleotide sequence: TGTGCCTCCACGGCCAGCAGGTATGGCTACACCTTC. It specifies CASTASRYGYTF. The chain links TRBV19 to TRBJ1-2, with unresolved D. In germline, CDR1 is LNHDA, CDR2 SQIVND (reference sequence). Trimming took 11 bases from V and 5 from J, leaving 15 bases between them. The CDR3 totals 12 residues.

This sequence joins TRBV7-3 and TRBJ2-5, with a weak D call TRBD1 (6 bases). The CDR3 runs 15 residues. CDR1 is SGHTA and CDR2 is FQGTGA in the germline V gene. V gave up 0 bases and J gave up 2 bases, with 10 bases separating them. The CDR3 region is CASSLTAGVQETQYF. CDR3 nucleotides: TGTGCCAGCAGCTTAACAGCAGGGGTTCAAGAGACCCAGTACTTC.

The rearrangement uses TRBV10-1 and TRBJ2-1, with 14 nucleotides matching TRBD2. Trimming removed 6 bases from V and 7 bases from J; junction bases left unmatched: 11. The CDR3 has 17 amino acids. Germline V gene data show CDR1 as WNHNN and CDR2 as SYGVQD (reference sequence). For the CDR3, the DNA is TGCGCCAGCAGCGAGGGGACTAGCGGGAGTTGGATTAATGAGCAGTTCTTC. Translation: CASSEGTSGSWINEQFF.

The chain joins TRBV18 to TRBJ1-1, with D possibly TRBD1 on 6 matching bases. The CDR3 has 13 amino acids. V lost 3 bases and J lost 8, with 13 bases in between. Germline-derived CDR1 and CDR2 are KGHSH and LQKENI. For the CDR3, the DNA is TGTGCCAGCTCACCGGGGGACGGGACAGAAGCTTTCTTT. Translation gives CASSPGDGTEAFF. The full variable domain, its missing parts supplied by reference TRBV18 and TRBJ1-1, is NAGVMQNPRHLVRRRGQEARLRCSPMKGHSHVYWYRQLPEEGLKFMVYLQKENIIDESGMPKERFSAEFPKEGPSILRIQQVVRGDSAAYFCASSPGDGTEAFFGQGTRLTVV.

The V gene is TRBV25-1, the J gene TRBJ2-7; 12 nucleotides line up with TRBD1. Germline V gives CDR1 MGHDK, CDR2 SYGVNS. Losses at the gene ends were 3 bases for V and 5 bases for J; bases not matched to a gene: 5. This CDR3 has 15 amino acids. In DNA, the CDR3 is TGTGCCAGCAGTGAGCCCGGGACAGGGGGCAACGAGCAGTACTTC. This translates into CASSEPGTGGNEQYF.

The chain recombines TRBV4-1 with TRBJ2-1, with 13 positions matching TRBD2. Germline V gives CDR1 MGHRA, CDR2 YSYEKL. The CDR3 is 21 amino acids. V shed 3 bases, J shed 1 base, and the junction held 15 bases outside the gene matches. The CDR3 sequence is CASSQRGVTGTSGISYNEQFF. Here the CDR3 DNA reads TGCGCCAGCAGCCAGAGAGGTGTGACAGGGACTAGCGGGATTTCCTACAATGAGCAGTTCTTC.

As regards this clone: Other DNA sequences in the sample encode the same CDR3. The CDR3 here is CAWSGTGDQPQHF. CDR3 bases: TGTGCCTGGAGCGGCACAGGGGATCAGCCCCAGCATTTT. The chain joins TRBV30 to TRBJ1-5; TRBD1 matches 7 bases. V lost 3 bases to trimming and J lost 5 bases; unmatched junction nucleotides: 4. CDR1 is GTSNPN, CDR2 SVGIG, per germline (reference sequence). The CDR3 is 13 amino acids.

CDR3 sequence: CASSTASTSGSWSKETQYF. The DNA of the CDR3 is TGTGCCAGTAGTACGGCGTCGACTAGCGGGAGCTGGTCTAAAGAGACCCAGTACTTC. This chain uses TRBV19 with TRBJ2-5; 12 nucleotides match TRBD2. Looked up from germline, CDR1 is LNHDA and CDR2 is SQIVND (reference sequence). The CDR3 loop spans 19 amino acids. The ends lost 4 bases at V and 3 bases at J; junction bases unmatched: 15.

The chain has TRBV10-3 and TRBJ1-1; D perhaps matches TRBD1 (6 bases). CDR1 and CDR2 from the germline V gene are ENHRY and SYGVKD. This CDR3 has 13 residues. V was pared by 3 bases and J by 10 bases, with 15 bases between. The CDR3 here is CAISDGQPFGAFF. The CDR3 bases are TGTGCCATCAGTGACGGACAGCCTTTTGGAGCTTTCTTT.

The chain couples TRBV27 to TRBJ2-1; 11 nucleotides line up with TRBD2. Germline V gene lookup returns CDR1 MNHEY and CDR2 SMNVEV (reference sequence). V lost 3 bases and J lost 1; bases outside the gene matches: 11. The CDR3 has 19 residues. CDR3 in amino acids: CASSFRLAGGGGSYNEQFF. DNA of the CDR3: TGTGCCAGCAGTTTTCGGCTAGCGGGGGGCGGAGGTTCCTACAATGAGCAGTTCTTC.

The chain combines TRBV27 with TRBJ1-4; TRBD1 agrees at 7 bases. Germline V gene data show CDR1 as MNHEY and CDR2 as SMNVEV (reference sequence). This CDR3 contains 14 residues. J gave up 11 bases and V 4 bases, and 10 bases lay outside the gene matches. Here the CDR3 DNA reads TGTGCCAGCAGTTCGAACAGGGGAGGCGATAAACTGTTTTTT. This codes for CASSSNRGGDKLFF.

The genes are TRBV5-1 and TRBJ2-1; D is possibly TRBD2 (5 bases). The CDR3 length is 12 residues. Trimming cost V 2 bases and J 8 bases, with 8 bases left between them. Germline assignment: CDR1 SGHRS and CDR2 YFSETQ. The CDR3 loop reads CASSLRRDEQFF. CDR3 bases: TGCGCCAGCAGCTTAAGGCGGGATGAGCAGTTCTTC.

V is TRBV6-6 and J is TRBJ1-2; possibly TRBD1 for D (6 bases). The CDR3 spans 15 residues. Trimming removed 6 bases from V and 3 bases from J, with 17 bases in between. Per germline, CDR1 MNHNY and CDR2 SVGAGI (reference sequence). DNA of the CDR3: TGTGCCAGCAGAGAAAGCACCGGGGGCTACTATGGCTACACCTTC. Its translation is CASRESTGGYYGYTF.

The chain couples TRBV30 to TRBJ1-5; D unclear. Per the germline V gene, CDR1 is GTSNPN and CDR2 is SVGIG (reference sequence). V was pared by 2 bases and J by 2 bases, with 16 bases between. The CDR3 loop spans 16 amino acids. The CDR3 reads CAWSPLPGSGNQPQHF. CDR3 in DNA: TGTGCCTGGAGTCCGCTCCCGGGCTCAGGCAATCAGCCCCAGCATTTT.

The rearrangement uses TRBV7-6 and TRBJ2-5, with a tentative D call TRBD2 (7 bases). The CDR3 spans 15 residues. Looked up from germline, CDR1 is SGHVS and CDR2 is FNYEAQ. Trimming left V 5 bases short and J 5 bases short, with 18 bases between. This CDR3 reads CASSPSGGLTETQYF. CDR3 bases: TGTGCCAGCAGCCCGTCCGGGGGGCTCACGGAGACCCAGTACTTC.

The rearrangement joins TRBV4-1 to TRBJ2-6, with D perhaps being TRBD1 or TRBD2 (5 bases each). The CDR3 length is 16 residues. V was clipped by 0 bases and J by 0 bases, with 6 bases between them. Germline V gene data show CDR1 as MGHRA and CDR2 as YSYEKL. The CDR3 region is CASSQEGDSGANVLTF. The CDR3 DNA follows: TGCGCCAGCAGCCAAGAGGGGGACTCTGGGGCCAACGTCCTGACTTTC.

The CDR3 coding sequence is TGCAGCGTTGAAAGGGAGGCTGGCTCCTACGAGCAGTACTTC. Residues: CSVEREAGSYEQYF. The chain couples TRBV29-1 to TRBJ2-7; the D gene is possibly TRBD2 (6 bases). V lost 2 bases to trimming and J lost 0 bases, with 11 bases between them. The CDR3 runs to 14 residues. CDR1 and CDR2 (germline): SQVTM, ANQGSEA.

A remark on this clone: Other DNA variants within this sample encode the same CDR3. The rearrangement joins TRBV20-1 to TRBJ2-1; D unclear. This CDR3 comprises 10 residues. CDR1 and CDR2 (germline): DFQATT, SNEGSKA (reference sequence). Trimming took 6 bases from V and 6 from J, leaving 6 bases between them. Here the CDR3 reads CSARFNEQFF. As DNA, the CDR3 is TGCAGTGCGCGGTTCAATGAGCAGTTCTTC.

The J gene is TRBJ2-1, the V gene TRBV15; 7 bases line up with TRBD2. CDR1 is LNHNV and CDR2 is YYDKDF in the germline V gene (reference sequence). This CDR3 contains 15 residues. J was trimmed by 4 bases and V by 5 bases; bases with no gene match: 8. The CDR3 reads CATSPRLAVYNEQFF. The DNA of the CDR3 is TGTGCCACCAGCCCTCGCCTAGCGGTTTACAATGAGCAGTTCTTC.

CDR3: CASSQTGGWATGELFF. The CDR3 DNA reads as TGTGCCAGCAGCCAGACAGGGGGTTGGGCGACCGGGGAGCTGTTTTTT. This chain connects TRBV5-4 to TRBJ2-2; 9 bases line up with TRBD1. CDR1 is SGHNT and CDR2 is YYREEE in the germline V gene (reference sequence). CDR3 length equals 16 residues. Germline trimming cut 4 bases from V and 5 bases from J; bases unmatched to any gene: 9.